This note documents a single T cell receptor (beta chain) sequence. Its antigen is currently unknown. Treatment specified: oral pan-JAK inhibitor, 5-10 mg twice daily. Researchers took lesional scalp punch biopsies and peripheral blood from people who were alopecia areata patients. Extraction of RNA preceded its reverse transcription into cDNA, which served as the sequencing template. TCRdb's table, derived via immunoSEQ multiplex PCR, lists solely in-frame clones and lacks some. The profile shows 110,000 or so clones, 56% of them singletons. This sample is part of a study of CD8+ T cells in alopecia areata. Study in general: Tofacitinib continued for 6 to 18 months and was then withheld for 6 months. General study points: Scalp clonality dropped significantly under tofacitinib, as did expanded CD8+ top-100 clones. Scalp specimens additionally yield sequences from normal skin's resident alphabeta T cells.

Germline lookup yields CDR1 MNHEY and CDR2 SVGAGI. This CDR3 region has 13 residues. V lost 2 bases to trimming and J lost 4 bases, with 8 bases between them. This specimen was CD4+ T cells sorted from blood, taken at week 24, from a patient treated with tofacitinib. The origin of this receptor is a human donor with alopecia areata. V and J are TRBV6-5 and TRBJ2-5; D remains ambiguous. The CDR3 here is CASSYAPVETQYF. In DNA form, the CDR3 reads TGTGCCAGCAGTTACGCGCCTGTAGAGACCCAGTACTTC.